The T cell receptor (beta chain) described here comes from a study of shared clonotypes between healthy human individuals. Study-wide context: Three plates were used per donor for CD4 naive, three for CD4 memory, two for CD8 naive and one for CD8 memory.

This clone showed up just a few times. Its antigen is not identified. General observations from the study: Apart from blood, nothing was sampled; tissue repertoires likely differ.

The length of the CDR3 is 12 residues. Between the trimmed V and J ends, which lost 9 bases and 1 base, there was a span of 6 bases. CDR1 and CDR2 from the germline V gene are SNHLY and FYNNEI. For each subset, genomic DNA was distributed in equal portions over several immunoSEQ plates. TCRdb's table, derived via immunoSEQ multiplex PCR, lists solely in-frame clones and lacks some. The sample records 950,000 to 1,100,000 clones, approximately 70% being singletons. Sample: memory CD4+ T cells sorted from blood. Subset meaning: CD45RA-negative fraction. The TCR was taken from a man aged 18 to 29 in good health. The rearrangement uses TRBV2 and TRBJ2-2; D is ambiguous. CDR3 residues: CASAGNTGELFF. The DNA for the CDR3 is TGTGCCAGTGCAGGGAACACCGGGGAGCTGTTTTTT.